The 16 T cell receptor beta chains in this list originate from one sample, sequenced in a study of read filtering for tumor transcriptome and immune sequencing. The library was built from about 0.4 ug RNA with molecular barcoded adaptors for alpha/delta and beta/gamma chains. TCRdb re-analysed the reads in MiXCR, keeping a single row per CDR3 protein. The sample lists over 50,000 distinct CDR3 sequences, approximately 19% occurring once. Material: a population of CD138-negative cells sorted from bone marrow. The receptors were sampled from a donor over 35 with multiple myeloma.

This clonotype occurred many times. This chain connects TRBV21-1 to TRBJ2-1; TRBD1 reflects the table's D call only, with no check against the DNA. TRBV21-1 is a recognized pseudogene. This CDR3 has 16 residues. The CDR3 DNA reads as TGTGCCAGCAGCGAAAGAAAGACTCGGACATGGGATGAGCAGTTCTTC. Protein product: CASSERKTRTWDEQFF.

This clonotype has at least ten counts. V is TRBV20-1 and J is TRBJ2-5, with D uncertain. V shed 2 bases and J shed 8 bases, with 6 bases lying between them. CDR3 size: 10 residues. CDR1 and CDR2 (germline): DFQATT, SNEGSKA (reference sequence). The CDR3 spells CSARQPTQYF. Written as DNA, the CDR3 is TGCAGTGCTAGACAGCCTACCCAGTACTTC.

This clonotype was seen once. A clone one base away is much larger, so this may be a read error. As DNA, the CDR3 is TGCAGCGTCCCTGGACCAGCGAAAAACATTCAGTACTTC. Translated: CSVPGPAKNIQYF. The rearrangement links TRBV29-1 to TRBJ2-4; D uncertain. V lost 6 bases and J 4 bases, leaving 13 bases between the germline ends. The CDR3 is made up of 13 amino acids. Germline-derived CDR1 and CDR2 are SQVTM and ANQGSEA.

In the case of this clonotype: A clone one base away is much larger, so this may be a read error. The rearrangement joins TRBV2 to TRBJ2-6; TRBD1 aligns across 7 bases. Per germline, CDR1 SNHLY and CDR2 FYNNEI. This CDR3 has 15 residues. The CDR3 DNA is TGTGCCAGCAGTCAACAGGGGAATCACGCCAACGTCCCGACTTTC. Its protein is CASSQQGNHANVPTF.

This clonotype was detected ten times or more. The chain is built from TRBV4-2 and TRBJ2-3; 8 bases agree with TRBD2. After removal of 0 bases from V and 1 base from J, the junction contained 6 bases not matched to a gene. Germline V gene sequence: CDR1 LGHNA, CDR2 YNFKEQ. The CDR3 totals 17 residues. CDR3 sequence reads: CASSQEPGGARTDTQYF. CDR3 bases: TGTGCCAGCAGCCAAGAACCCGGGGGGGCCCGCACAGATACGCAGTATTTT.

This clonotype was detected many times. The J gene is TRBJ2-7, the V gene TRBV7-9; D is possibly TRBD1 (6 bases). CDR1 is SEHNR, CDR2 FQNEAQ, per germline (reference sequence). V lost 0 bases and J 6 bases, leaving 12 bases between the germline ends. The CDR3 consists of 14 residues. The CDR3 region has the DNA TGTGCCAGCAGCTTAGCTAGGACAGCAATCGAGCAGTACTTC. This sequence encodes CASSLARTAIEQYF. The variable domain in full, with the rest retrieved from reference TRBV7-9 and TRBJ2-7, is DTGVSQNPRHKITKRGQNVTFRCDPISEHNRLYWYRQTLGQGPEFLTYFQNEAQLEKSRLLSDRFSAERPKGSFSTLEIQRTEQGDSAMYLCASSLARTAIEQYFGPGTRLTVT.

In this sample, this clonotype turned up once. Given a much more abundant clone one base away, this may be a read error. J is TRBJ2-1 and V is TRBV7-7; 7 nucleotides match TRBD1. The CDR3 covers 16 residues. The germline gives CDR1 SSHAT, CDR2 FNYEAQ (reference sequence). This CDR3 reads CASSPTTGISFNEQFF. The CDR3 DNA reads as TGTGCTAGCAGCCCAACGACAGGGATCTCCTTCAATGAGCAGTTCTTC.

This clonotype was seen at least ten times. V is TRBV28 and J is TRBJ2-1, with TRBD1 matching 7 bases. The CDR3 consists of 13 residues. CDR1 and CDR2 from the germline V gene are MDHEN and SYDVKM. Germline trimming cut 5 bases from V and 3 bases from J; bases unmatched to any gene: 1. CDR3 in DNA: TGTGCCAGCAGTCGGGACAGCTACAATGAGCAGTTCTTC. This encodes CASSRDSYNEQFF.

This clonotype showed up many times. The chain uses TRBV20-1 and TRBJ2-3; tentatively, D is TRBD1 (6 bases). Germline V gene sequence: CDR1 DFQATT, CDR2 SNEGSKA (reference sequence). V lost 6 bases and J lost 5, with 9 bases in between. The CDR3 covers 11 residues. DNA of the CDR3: TGCAGTGCGCCACAGGGAGATACGCAGTATTTT. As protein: CSAPQGDTQYF.

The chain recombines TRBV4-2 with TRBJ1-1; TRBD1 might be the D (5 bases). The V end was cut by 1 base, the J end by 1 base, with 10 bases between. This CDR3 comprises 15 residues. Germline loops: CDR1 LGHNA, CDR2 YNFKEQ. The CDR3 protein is CASSQGSGTNTEAFF. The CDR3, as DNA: TGTGCCAGCAGCCAAGGGTCAGGGACGAACACTGAAGCTTTCTTT.

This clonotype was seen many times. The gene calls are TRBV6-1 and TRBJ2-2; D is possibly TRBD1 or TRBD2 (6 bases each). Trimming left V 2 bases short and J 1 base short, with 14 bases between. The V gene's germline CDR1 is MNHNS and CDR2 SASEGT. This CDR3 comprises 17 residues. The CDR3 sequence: CASSEMLGGRNTGELFF. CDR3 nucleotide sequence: TGTGCCAGCAGTGAAATGCTCGGGGGCCGGAACACCGGGGAGCTGTTTTTT.

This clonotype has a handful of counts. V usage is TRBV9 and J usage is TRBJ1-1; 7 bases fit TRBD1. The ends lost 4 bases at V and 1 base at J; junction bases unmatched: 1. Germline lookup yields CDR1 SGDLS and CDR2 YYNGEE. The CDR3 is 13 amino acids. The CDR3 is CASSYRGNTEAFF. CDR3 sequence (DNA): TGTGCCAGCAGCTACAGGGGGAACACTGAAGCTTTCTTT.

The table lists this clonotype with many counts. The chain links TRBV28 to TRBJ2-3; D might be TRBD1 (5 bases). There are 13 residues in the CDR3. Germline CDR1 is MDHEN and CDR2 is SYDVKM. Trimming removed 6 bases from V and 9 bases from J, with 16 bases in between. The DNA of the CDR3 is TGTGCCAGCAGCTCAGGGTCCCTCACCACGCAGTATTTT. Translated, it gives CASSSGSLTTQYF.

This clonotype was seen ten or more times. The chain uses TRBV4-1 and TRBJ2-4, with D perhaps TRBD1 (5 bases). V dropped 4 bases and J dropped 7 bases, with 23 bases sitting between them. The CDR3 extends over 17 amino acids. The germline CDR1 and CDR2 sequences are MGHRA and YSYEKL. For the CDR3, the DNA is TGCGCCAGCAGCCGAACGACCGAGACAGCCTTCATGAACATTCAGTACTTC. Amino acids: CASSRTTETAFMNIQYF.

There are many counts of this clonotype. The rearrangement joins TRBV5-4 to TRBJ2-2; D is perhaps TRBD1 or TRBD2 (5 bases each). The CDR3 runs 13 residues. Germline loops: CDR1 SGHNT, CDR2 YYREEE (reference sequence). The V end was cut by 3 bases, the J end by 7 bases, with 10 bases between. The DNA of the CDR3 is TGTGCCAGCAGCTGGGGGAGTGGCGGGGAGCTGTTTTTT. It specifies CASSWGSGGELFF.

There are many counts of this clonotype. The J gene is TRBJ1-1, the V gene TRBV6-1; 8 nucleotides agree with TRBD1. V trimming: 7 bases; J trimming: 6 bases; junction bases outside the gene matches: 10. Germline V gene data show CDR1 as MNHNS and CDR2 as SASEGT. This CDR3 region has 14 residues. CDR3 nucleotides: TGTGCCAGCATGGTGCGGACAGGGTCTGCTGAAGCTTTCTTT. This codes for CASMVRTGSAEAFF.